The clone carrying this T cell receptor (beta chain) was seen only a few times. Its antigen is undetermined. The CDR3 contains 15 residues. V dropped 0 bases and J dropped 1 base, with 11 bases sitting between them. Germline CDR1 and CDR2: SGDLS and YYNGEE. The sample originates from a study of blood T cells in healthy people across ages. Study-wide results and caveats: Higher naive T cell percentage went strongly together with higher TCR beta diversity.

Using a J-beta primer mix together with a sample-barcoded 5' primer, a second PCR was run for roughly 6 to 12 cycles. TCRdb reprocessed the 5' RACE reads with MiXCR, giving one entry per CDR3 protein. The sample includes roughly 1,000,000 distinct CDR3 sequences, 25% of them seen just once. These data were likewise used in another study, on T cells of mothers and their children.

The receptor comes from a girl aged 2-10 years in good health. The sample comprised blood. The gene calls are TRBV9 and TRBJ2-7; no firm D call. CDR3 DNA: TGTGCCAGCAGCGTAGGGCAGGAGAGGTCCTACGAGCAGTACTTC. As protein: CASSVGQERSYEQYF.